These 32 T cell receptor beta chains originate from one sample sequenced in a study of CD8+ T cells in alopecia areata. RNA extraction and reverse transcription yielded cDNA as sequencing template. The protocol was immunoSEQ multiplex PCR, while the TCRdb copy is restricted to in-frame clones and leaves out a portion. Of 150,000 to 200,000 clones listed, 55% were seen once; the top ten hold more than 4.5%. Sequencing was carried out using CD4+ T cells sorted from blood. The receptor set was obtained from a human donor in good health.

The gene calls are TRBV6-5 and TRBJ2-7; TRBD1 matches 7 bases. Trimming at V came to 5 bases and at J to 4 bases, leaving 5 bases not matched to a gene. CDR3 size: 13 residues. Germline lookup yields CDR1 MNHEY and CDR2 SVGAGI. The CDR3 DNA reads TGTGCCAGCAGTAGGACAGGACGGTACGAGCAGTACTTC. This encodes CASSRTGRYEQYF.

The chain combines TRBV2 with TRBJ1-1, with TRBD1 matching over 7 bases. The CDR3 has 14 amino acids. Germline assignment: CDR1 SNHLY and CDR2 FYNNEI. Trimming took 7 bases from V and 1 from J; bases not matched to a gene: 6. CDR3 nucleotides: TGTGCCAGCACACAGGGACAGCAGAACACTGAAGCTTTCTTT. Amino acids: CASTQGQQNTEAFF.

This clone appeared a few times. This chain links TRBV29-1 with TRBJ2-1; TRBD2 agrees at 9 bases. V trimming: 6 bases; J trimming: 9 bases; junction bases outside the gene matches: 12. CDR3 length equals 14 residues. Germline V gene lookup returns CDR1 SQVTM and CDR2 ANQGSEA. CDR3 in amino acids: CSVDSGRVGGEQFF. The DNA for the CDR3 is TGCAGCGTGGATAGCGGGAGAGTCGGTGGTGAGCAGTTCTTC.

The chain is built from TRBV5-4 and TRBJ2-7; a weak D match, TRBD1 (6 bases). Germline V gives CDR1 SGHNT, CDR2 YYREEE (reference sequence). The CDR3 extends over 14 amino acids. V was pared by 0 bases and J by 6 bases, with 13 bases between. The CDR3: CASSLAAGDGEQYF. In DNA form, the CDR3 reads TGTGCCAGCAGCTTGGCGGCAGGGGATGGCGAGCAGTACTTC.

J is TRBJ2-5 and V is TRBV14; TRBD2 agrees at 9 bases. There are 20 residues in the CDR3. Trimming at V came to 0 bases and at J to 3 bases, leaving 17 bases not matched to a gene. Germline values: CDR1 SGHDN, CDR2 FVKESK. This chain's CDR3 is CASSQEGRWGLAPVEETQYF. The CDR3 DNA reads TGTGCCAGCAGCCAAGAGGGCAGGTGGGGACTAGCCCCCGTCGAAGAGACCCAGTACTTC.

The chain has TRBV6-1 and TRBJ1-2; 10 nucleotides agree with TRBD1. From germline, CDR1 is MNHNS and CDR2 SASEGT. CDR3 length equals 14 residues. The J segment lost 6 bases and the V segment lost 4 bases, leaving 5 bases of the junction unmatched. The CDR3 DNA is TGTGCCAGCAGTGGAGACAGGGGGCGCGATGGCTACACCTTC. The encoded protein is CASSGDRGRDGYTF.

There are a few counts of this clone. V gene TRBV6-6 combines with J gene TRBJ2-7, with D possibly called TRBD1 or TRBD2 (5 bases each). CDR1 is MNHNY, CDR2 SVGAGI, per germline (reference sequence). V shed 2 bases and J shed 6 bases, with 20 bases lying between them. The CDR3 contains 16 residues. CDR3 sequence: CASSYDGAGLTPEQYF. In DNA form, the CDR3 reads TGTGCCAGCAGTTACGACGGGGCAGGTCTGACTCCCGAGCAGTACTTC.

The chain uses TRBV6-5 and TRBJ2-6; 7 bases fit TRBD1. The CDR3 totals 15 residues. V was pared by 8 bases and J by 4 bases, with 8 bases of the junction left unmatched. Looked up from germline, CDR1 is MNHEY and CDR2 is SVGAGI. Here the CDR3 DNA reads TGTGCCAGCCAACAGGGGCCCACGGGGGCCAACGTCCTGACTTTC. Its translation: CASQQGPTGANVLTF.

This chain links TRBV7-9 with TRBJ2-2; the match to TRBD2 covers 7 bases. Germline V gives CDR1 SEHNR, CDR2 FQNEAQ (reference sequence). J gave up 6 bases and V 5 bases, and 3 bases lay outside the gene matches. The CDR3 contains 13 residues. The CDR3 sequence: CASSPAGAGELFF. CDR3 nucleotides: TGTGCCAGCAGCCCCGCGGGGGCCGGGGAGCTGTTTTTT. Together with reference TRBV7-9 and TRBJ2-2, the CDR3 gives the full variable domain: DTGVSQNPRHKITKRGQNVTFRCDPISEHNRLYWYRQTLGQGPEFLTYFQNEAQLEKSRLLSDRFSAERPKGSFSTLEIQRTEQGDSAMYLCASSPAGAGELFFGEGSRLTVL.

This clone was counted only a few times. The V and J genes are TRBV29-1 and TRBJ2-1; weak D call: TRBD2 (5 bases). The CDR3 length is 13 residues. The V gene lost 4 bases and the J gene lost 4 bases, with 11 bases spanning the gap. Per germline, CDR1 SQVTM and CDR2 ANQGSEA. In DNA form, the CDR3 reads TGCAGCGTTGGCCGGACTTATTACAATGAGCAGTTCTTC. As protein: CSVGRTYYNEQFF.

This clone has only a few counts. The gene calls are TRBV23-1 and TRBJ2-1; 8 nucleotides match TRBD2. TRBV23-1 is an ORF, with its function uncertain. V shed 2 bases, J shed 6 bases, and the junction held 12 bases outside the gene matches. This CDR3 comprises 17 residues. CDR3 DNA: TGCGCCAGCAGTCAAAGCGGGAGTAGCGGAAGCCCCAATGAGCAGTTCTTC. This encodes CASSQSGSSGSPNEQFF.

V gene TRBV4-1 combines with J gene TRBJ2-2; D gene ambiguous. The germline V and J ends were trimmed by 0 bases and 1 base, with 6 bases remaining between them. Germline V gene sequence: CDR1 MGHRA, CDR2 YSYEKL. The CDR3 covers 15 residues. CDR3 amino acids: CASSQDRKNTGELFF. CDR3 in DNA: TGCGCCAGCAGCCAAGATCGCAAGAACACCGGGGAGCTGTTTTTT.

V and J are TRBV19 and TRBJ1-2; TRBD1 matches 8 bases. CDR3 size: 12 residues. The V and J ends lost 8 bases and 3 bases, in that order; junction bases with no gene match: 2. Germline-derived CDR1 and CDR2 are LNHDA and SQIVND (reference sequence). The CDR3 reads CASSDRDYGYTF. For the CDR3, the DNA is TGTGCCAGTTCGGACAGGGACTATGGCTACACCTTC.

This clone was seen many times. This chain joins TRBV10-3 and TRBJ2-2; D not certain. Trimming stripped 2 bases from V and 0 bases from J, with 13 bases between. In germline, CDR1 is ENHRY, CDR2 SYGVKD. The CDR3 runs 17 residues. The CDR3 here is CAISELGPSANTGELFF. The DNA of the CDR3 is TGTGCCATCAGTGAGCTTGGTCCGTCAGCGAACACCGGGGAGCTGTTTTTT.

This clone has more than one count but fewer than ten. The chain employs TRBV6-6 and TRBJ1-1; D gene unclear. Trimming removed 0 bases at V and 4 bases at J, with 12 bases between. The CDR3 covers 15 residues. Germline lookup yields CDR1 MNHNY and CDR2 SVGAGI (reference sequence). CDR3 nucleotide sequence: TGTGCCAGCAGTTACTCGGGATATGGGAGCACTGAAGCTTTCTTT. Amino acid sequence: CASSYSGYGSTEAFF.

The CDR3 loop reads CASTRLAGGQETQYF. CDR3 in DNA: TGTGCCAGCACCAGACTAGCGGGAGGGCAAGAGACCCAGTACTTC. The chain has TRBV28 and TRBJ2-5; 14 bases map to TRBD2. CDR1 and CDR2 from the germline V gene are MDHEN and SYDVKM. V trimming: 7 bases; J trimming: 2 bases; junction bases outside the gene matches: 3. CDR3 length: 15 residues.

This clone was found a few times. This chain joins TRBV4-1 and TRBJ1-5; the D is unclear. The CDR3 sequence is 18 residues long. With 4 bases removed from V and 0 bases from J, the gap between germline ends came to 19 bases. Germline loops: CDR1 MGHRA, CDR2 YSYEKL. The CDR3 reads CASSPGPGLVNSNQPQHF. CDR3 nucleotides: TGCGCCAGCAGCCCCGGGCCGGGGTTAGTTAATAGCAATCAGCCCCAGCATTTT.

This clone came up a few times. This sequence joins TRBV18 and TRBJ2-2; no reliable D call. CDR1 KGHSH and CDR2 LQKENI come from the germline V gene. The CDR3 runs 15 residues. Trimming left V 3 bases short and J 3 bases short, with 11 bases between. The CDR3 DNA follows: TGTGCCAGCTCACCTACACGGGCCGACACCGGGGAGCTGTTTTTT. This sequence encodes CASSPTRADTGELFF.

The chain joins TRBV27 to TRBJ2-3; D is perhaps TRBD1 (5 bases). Germline-derived CDR1 and CDR2 are MNHEY and SMNVEV (reference sequence). The CDR3 covers 15 residues. Trimming took off 3 bases at V and 6 bases at J, with 16 bases between the two ends. CDR3 in amino acids: CASSLGRAAADTQYF. The CDR3 DNA reads as TGTGCCAGCAGTTTGGGCAGGGCTGCTGCCGATACGCAGTATTTT.

As to this clone: Other DNA sequences from this sample encode an identical CDR3 as well. J is TRBJ2-5 and V is TRBV2; D not resolved. The CDR3 has 11 amino acids. Germline V gene data show CDR1 as SNHLY and CDR2 as FYNNEI. V was cut by 3 bases and J by 5 bases, with 4 bases left in between. The CDR3 loop reads CASSDGETQYF. Here the CDR3 DNA reads TGTGCCAGCAGTGACGGCGAGACCCAGTACTTC.

This clone showed up just a few times. J is TRBJ2-6 and V is TRBV18; D ambiguous. Trimming pared 0 bases from V and 0 bases from J, leaving 9 bases between. The CDR3 is 17 amino acids. Germline lookup yields CDR1 KGHSH and CDR2 LQKENI. The CDR3 bases are TGTGCCAGCTCACCACCCATCAGTCCCTCTGGGGCCAACGTCCTGACTTTC. As protein: CASSPPISPSGANVLTF.

This clone turned up a few times. CDR3 in DNA: TGTGCCAGCAGCCACAGCCCCACGGCTAATGAAAAACTGTTTTTT. Translating it yields CASSHSPTANEKLFF. The chain combines TRBV7-9 with TRBJ1-4, with no clear D. Trimming pared 5 bases from V and 3 bases from J, leaving 13 bases between. Looked up from germline, CDR1 is SEHNR and CDR2 is FQNEAQ (reference sequence). The CDR3 loop spans 15 amino acids.

The chain couples TRBV4-1 to TRBJ1-2, with D unresolved. With 4 bases removed from V and 5 bases from J, the gap between germline ends came to 14 bases. The CDR3 spans 14 residues. Germline CDR1 reads MGHRA; CDR2 reads YSYEKL. The CDR3 nucleotides read TGCGCCAGCAGCCGGGAGGCGGCAGTATATGGCTACACCTTC. Translating it yields CASSREAAVYGYTF.

This clone was counted a few times. This sequence joins TRBV28 and TRBJ1-4; D unclear. Per germline, CDR1 MDHEN and CDR2 SYDVKM. V dropped 1 base and J dropped 8 bases, with 5 bases sitting between them. The CDR3 consists of 12 residues. The CDR3 region has the DNA TGTGCCAGCAGTTTATCCGGGGAAAAACTGTTTTTT. Protein sequence: CASSLSGEKLFF.

This clone was picked up a small number of times. The genes are TRBV29-1 and TRBJ1-1; maybe TRBD1 (5 bases). Trimming left V 0 bases short and J 6 bases short, with 11 bases between. Germline lookup yields CDR1 SQVTM and CDR2 ANQGSEA. The CDR3 sequence is 13 residues long. The CDR3 region is CSVEDPGGAEAFF. CDR3 in DNA: TGCAGCGTTGAAGATCCAGGAGGGGCTGAAGCTTTCTTT.

CDR3: CASSPQGGTSYNEQFF. The CDR3 DNA reads TGTGCCAGCAGCCCCCAAGGTGGGACTTCCTACAATGAGCAGTTCTTC. V gene TRBV7-2 combines with J gene TRBJ2-1; a possible D gene is TRBD2 (6 bases). The CDR3 loop spans 16 amino acids. Germline V gene lookup returns CDR1 SGHTA and CDR2 FQGNSA. V dropped 5 bases and J dropped 1 base, with 15 bases sitting between them.

This clone was seen a few times. The rearrangement joins TRBV14 to TRBJ1-1; D is unresolved. Trimming removed 1 base from V and 6 bases from J, with 18 bases in between. The CDR3 sequence is 16 residues long. Per germline, CDR1 SGHDN and CDR2 FVKESK. DNA of the CDR3: TGTGCCAGCAGCCAAGTAGTTACACCCAGGACGTCTGAAGCTTTCTTT. It codes for CASSQVVTPRTSEAFF.

The V gene is TRBV30, the J gene TRBJ1-5; D not resolved. Trimming pared 5 bases from V and 10 bases from J, leaving 15 bases between. Germline CDR1 GTSNPN, CDR2 SVGIG (reference sequence). The CDR3 contains 12 residues. The CDR3 region is CAWSFQRSPQHF. The CDR3 nucleotides are TGTGCCTGGTCCTTCCAACGCAGCCCCCAGCATTTT.

The CDR3 loop reads CASSPRTGTASSGANVLTF. CDR3 nucleotides: TGTGCCAGCAGCCCCCGAACCGGGACAGCCTCCTCTGGGGCCAACGTCCTGACTTTC. This rearrangement joins TRBV9 to TRBJ2-6; 7 bases line up with TRBD1. This CDR3 contains 19 residues. Germline CDR1 reads SGDLS; CDR2 reads YYNGEE. The V segment lost 4 bases and the J segment 0 bases; nucleotides outside the gene matches: 13.

This clone was seen only a few times. This chain joins TRBV19 and TRBJ2-2, with D possibly TRBD1 on 5 matching bases. This CDR3 is 16 amino acids long. The germline gives CDR1 LNHDA, CDR2 SQIVND (reference sequence). With 5 bases removed from V and 4 bases from J, the gap between germline ends came to 17 bases. The CDR3 sequence: CASSGARRGSTGELFF. The CDR3 region has the DNA TGTGCCAGTAGTGGGGCCCGACGCGGATCCACCGGGGAGCTGTTTTTT.

This chain uses TRBV29-1 with TRBJ2-1; TRBD1 might be the D (6 bases). Germline-derived CDR1 and CDR2 are SQVTM and ANQGSEA. The V and J ends lost 2 bases and 4 bases respectively, with 9 bases between them. The CDR3 contains 13 residues. In nucleotides, the CDR3 is TGCAGCGTTGAAAGGGACATGTACAATGAGCAGTTCTTC. Translating it yields CSVERDMYNEQFF.

The chain employs TRBV20-1 and TRBJ2-3; D unresolved. Trimming stripped 4 bases from V and 5 bases from J, with 7 bases between. Germline V CDR1 and CDR2: DFQATT, SNEGSKA (reference sequence). The CDR3 sequence is 11 residues long. DNA of the CDR3: TGCAGTGCTATTTTCGGAGATACGCAGTATTTT. Its protein is CSAIFGDTQYF.